The rows below give T cell receptor beta chains drawn from one sample of a study of siplizumab effects on memory and regulatory T cells. Method: immunoSEQ multiplex PCR; TCRdb's copy keeps in-frame clones and lacks some. The repertoire consists of around 77,000 clones, with 91% occurring once and the leading ten covering roughly 28%. Sequenced sample: CD8+ T cells sorted from blood. These receptors were collected from a human donor in good health. CDR3s include the opening cysteine and the closing phenylalanine or tryptophan. D genes are given only for firm matches. Where a row states a size, it is once, few, many or the class of an expanded clone; other rows omit it.

D: TRBD2
V: TRBV5-1
J: TRBJ2-7
size: -
DNA: TGCGCCAGCAGCTTGATTTACCCAGCGGGAGTCACGGAGCTCCCTTCCTACGAGCAGTACTTC
CDR3: CASSLIYPAGVTELPSYEQYF

D: -
V: TRBV5-1
J: TRBJ1-5
size: -
DNA: TGCGCCAGCAGCTTAGGCGGGTGGGGACAGCCCCAGCATTTT
CDR3: CASSLGGWGQPQHF

D: -
V: TRBV15
J: TRBJ1-2
size: -
DNA: TGTGCCACCAGCAGAGTGAAGTGGGATGGGGGCTACACCTTC
CDR3: CATSRVKWDGGYTF

D: TRBD1
V: TRBV9
J: TRBJ2-3
size: -
DNA: TGTGCCAGCAGCGTAGACGGGACAGGGAACACAGATACGCAGTATTTT
CDR3: CASSVDGTGNTDTQYF

D: -
V: TRBV5-6
J: TRBJ2-7
size: -
DNA: TGTGCCAGCAGCTGGACAGCCGGCGAGCAGTACTTC
CDR3: CASSWTAGEQYF

D: -
V: TRBV5-8
J: TRBJ2-7
size: -
DNA: TGTGCCAGCAGCTCAGGGACTCGCATATACGAGCAGTACTTC
CDR3: CASSSGTRIYEQYF

D: -
V: TRBV7-6
J: TRBJ2-1
size: -
DNA: TGTGCCAGCAGCTTAGTCACAGGGGAGCAGTTCTTC
CDR3: CASSLVTGEQFF

D: -
V: TRBV25-1
J: TRBJ1-1
size: -
DNA: TGTGCCAGCAGTGTAGAGCTGAACACTGAAGCTTTCTTT
CDR3: CASSVELNTEAFF

D: TRBD1
V: TRBV7-9
J: TRBJ1-1
size: -
DNA: TGTGCCAGCAGCGTTCGACCTACAGGGGGATACACTGAAGCTTTCTTT
CDR3: CASSVRPTGGYTEAFF

D: -
V: TRBV27
J: TRBJ1-1
size: -
DNA: TGTGCCAGCAGGGACCCAATGAACACTGAAGCTTTCTTT
CDR3: CASRDPMNTEAFF

D: -
V: TRBV27
J: TRBJ2-1
size: -
DNA: TGTGCCAGCACGACTGAGGGCAATGAGCAGTTCTTC
CDR3: CASTTEGNEQFF

D: -
V: TRBV15
J: TRBJ1-2
size: -
DNA: TGTGCCACCGGGGGGGAGCACTATGGCTACACCTTC
CDR3: CATGGEHYGYTF

D: TRBD2
V: TRBV7-9
J: TRBJ2-7
size: -
DNA: TGTGCCAGCAGCGACACAACTAGCGGCGCCTCCTACGAGCAGTACTTC
CDR3: CASSDTTSGASYEQYF

D: TRBD1
V: TRBV29-1
J: TRBJ1-3
size: -
DNA: TGCAGCGTAATACTCACCGGGACAGGGCCCCCCGGAAACACCATATATTTT
CDR3: CSVILTGTGPPGNTIYF

D: -
V: TRBV28
J: TRBJ2-1
size: -
DNA: TGTGCCAGCAGTTTCATAGGGGCCCCCTACAATGAGCAGTTCTTC
CDR3: CASSFIGAPYNEQFF

D: TRBD1
V: TRBV19
J: TRBJ1-2
size: -
DNA: TGTGCCAGTAGTATGGGGACAGGGGTTGGCTACACCTTC
CDR3: CASSMGTGVGYTF

D: -
V: TRBV7-9
J: TRBJ1-6
size: few
DNA: TGTGCCAGCAGCCCGCCGGGGGCCCACCTCTATAATTCACCCCTCCACTTT
CDR3: CASSPPGAHLYNSPLHF

D: -
V: TRBV9
J: TRBJ1-5
size: -
DNA: TGTGCCAGCAGCGTAGGAACAGGGAGCAATCAGCCCCAGCATTTT
CDR3: CASSVGTGSNQPQHF

D: -
V: TRBV19
J: TRBJ1-2
size: -
DNA: TGTGCTCCGACCTGGGACTATGGCTACACCTTC
CDR3: CAPTWDYGYTF

D: -
V: TRBV5-6
J: TRBJ2-7
size: -
DNA: TGTGCCAGCAGCTTGTGGGGGGCAGGAGGGGTGGACGAGCAGTACTTC
CDR3: CASSLWGAGGVDEQYF

D: -
V: TRBV28
J: TRBJ2-1
size: -
DNA: TGTGCCAGCAGTGACCATGGGGCGGATGAGCAGTTCTTC
CDR3: CASSDHGADEQFF

D: -
V: TRBV27
J: TRBJ2-7
size: -
DNA: TGTGCCAGCAAGTGGGCAGGGGGGAACTACGAGCAGTACTTC
CDR3: CASKWAGGNYEQYF

D: TRBD1
V: TRBV6-5
J: TRBJ1-5
size: few
DNA: TGTGCCAGCAGGCCAAACAGGGGAAGCAATCAGCCCCAGCATTTT
CDR3: CASRPNRGSNQPQHF

D: TRBD1
V: TRBV19
J: TRBJ2-1
size: -
DNA: TGTGCCAGTATGAATACAGGGGGCTCGTGGAATGAGCAGTTCTTC
CDR3: CASMNTGGSWNEQFF

D: -
V: TRBV7-9
J: TRBJ1-2
size: -
DNA: TGTGCCAGCAGCTTACTAGGCCCGACCGGCTACACCTTC
CDR3: CASSLLGPTGYTF